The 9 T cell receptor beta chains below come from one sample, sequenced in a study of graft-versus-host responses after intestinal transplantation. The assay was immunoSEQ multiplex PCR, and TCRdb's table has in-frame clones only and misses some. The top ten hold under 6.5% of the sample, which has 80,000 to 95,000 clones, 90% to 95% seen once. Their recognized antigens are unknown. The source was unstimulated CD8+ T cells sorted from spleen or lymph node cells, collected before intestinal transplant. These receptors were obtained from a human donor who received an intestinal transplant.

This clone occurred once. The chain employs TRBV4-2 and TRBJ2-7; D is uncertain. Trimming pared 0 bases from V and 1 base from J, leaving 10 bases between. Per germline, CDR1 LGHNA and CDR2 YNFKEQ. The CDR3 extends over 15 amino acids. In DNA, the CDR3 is TGTGCCAGCAGCCAAGATATGGCCGGATCCTACGAGCAGTACTTC. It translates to CASSQDMAGSYEQYF.

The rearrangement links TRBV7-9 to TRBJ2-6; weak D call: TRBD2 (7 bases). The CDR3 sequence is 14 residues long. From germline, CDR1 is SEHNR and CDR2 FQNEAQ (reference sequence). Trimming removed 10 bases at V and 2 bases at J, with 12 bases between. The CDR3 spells CANLGGPGANVLTF. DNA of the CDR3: TGTGCCAACCTCGGGGGGCCTGGGGCCAACGTCCTGACTTTC.

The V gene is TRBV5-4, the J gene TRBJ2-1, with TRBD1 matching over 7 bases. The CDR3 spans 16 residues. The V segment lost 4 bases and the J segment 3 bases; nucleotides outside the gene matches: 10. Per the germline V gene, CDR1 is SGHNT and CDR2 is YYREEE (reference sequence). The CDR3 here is CASSTDRVLNYNEQFF. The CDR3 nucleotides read TGTGCCAGCAGCACAGACAGGGTCCTTAACTACAATGAGCAGTTCTTC.

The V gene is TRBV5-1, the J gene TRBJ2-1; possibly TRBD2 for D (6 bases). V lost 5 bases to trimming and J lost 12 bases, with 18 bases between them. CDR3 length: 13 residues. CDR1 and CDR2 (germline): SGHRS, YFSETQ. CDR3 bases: TGCGCCAGCAGATCTAGATCGCGGGACCTGCAGTTCTTC. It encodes CASRSRSRDLQFF.

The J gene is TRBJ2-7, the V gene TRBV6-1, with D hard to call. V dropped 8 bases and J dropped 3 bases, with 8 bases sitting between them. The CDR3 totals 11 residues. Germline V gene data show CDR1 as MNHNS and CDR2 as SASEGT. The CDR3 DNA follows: TGTGCCAGCGGATCTGACTACGAGCAGTACTTC. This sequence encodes CASGSDYEQYF.

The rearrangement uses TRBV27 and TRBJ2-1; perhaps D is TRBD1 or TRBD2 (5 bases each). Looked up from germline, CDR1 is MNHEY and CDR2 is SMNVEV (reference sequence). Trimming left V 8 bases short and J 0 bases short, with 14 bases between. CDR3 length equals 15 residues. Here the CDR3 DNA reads TGTGCCAGCGCTCCCGGGACGGACTCCTACAATGAGCAGTTCTTC. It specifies CASAPGTDSYNEQFF.

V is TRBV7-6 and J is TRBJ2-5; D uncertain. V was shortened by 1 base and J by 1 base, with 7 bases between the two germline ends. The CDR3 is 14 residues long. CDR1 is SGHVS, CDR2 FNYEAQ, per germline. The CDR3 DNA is TGTGCCAGCAGCTTAGAGGCTAGCCAAGAGACCCAGTACTTC. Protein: CASSLEASQETQYF.

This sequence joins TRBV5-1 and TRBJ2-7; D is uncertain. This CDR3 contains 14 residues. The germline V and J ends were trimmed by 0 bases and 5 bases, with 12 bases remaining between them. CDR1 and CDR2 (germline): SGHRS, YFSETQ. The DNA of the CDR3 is TGCGCCAGCAGCTTGGGATATGGTCCGGACGAGCAGTACTTC. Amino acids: CASSLGYGPDEQYF.

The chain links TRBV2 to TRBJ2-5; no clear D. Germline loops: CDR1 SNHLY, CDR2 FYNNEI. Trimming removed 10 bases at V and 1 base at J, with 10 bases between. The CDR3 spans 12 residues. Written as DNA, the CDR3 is TGTGCCACCCAACTAATCCAAGAGACCCAGTACTTC. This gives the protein CATQLIQETQYF.